The source of this TCR beta chain is a study of blood T cell repertoires in COVID-19. Study details: The study drew acute and convalescent COVID-19 samples from the United States, Italy and Spain. The cDNA or gDNA used as material had been derived from T cells, B-cell-depleted T cells, or PBMCs.

Original processing methods: Nucleated cell number was recorded as an estimate derived from reference gene primer amplification. Produced via immunoSEQ multiplex PCR; TCRdb's table is partial and in-frame only. V and J calls and clone size are copied from that table; D and trimming were computed from the DNA. This table has 40,000 to 45,000 clones, around 86% appearing once. J lost 4 bases, V lost 5 bases, and 5 bases had no gene match. Germline V gene sequence: CDR1 SGHTA, CDR2 FQGTGA. This CDR3 comprises 13 residues. The chain uses TRBV7-3 and TRBJ2-7, with TRBD2 matching over 7 bases. What was sequenced was peripheral blood. The receptor's source is a man aged 45-65 years with active COVID-19. The CDR3, as DNA: TGTGCCAGCAGCCCGGGGACTATTTACGAGCAGTACTTC. Protein: CASSPGTIYEQYF. Supplemented by reference TRBV7-3 and TRBJ2-7, the full variable domain reads GAGVSQTPSNKVTEKGKYVELRCDPISGHTALYWYRQSLGQGPEFLIYFQGTGAADDSGLPNDRFFAVRPEGSVSTLKIQRTERGDSAVYLCASSPGTIYEQYFGPGTRLTVT.